Following are 27 T cell receptor beta chains from one sample sequenced in a study of blood T cell repertoires in COVID-19. TCRdb keeps only in-frame clones here, not all; method: immunoSEQ multiplex PCR. Among a few hundred thousand clones listed, around 82% were seen once. Sequencing input: peripheral blood. These receptors all stem from a woman younger than 35 with acute or convalescent COVID-19.

The rearrangement joins TRBV3-1 (or the pseudogene TRBV3-2) to TRBJ1-1; D is possibly TRBD1 (5 bases). Trimming took 4 bases from V and 5 from J, leaving 11 bases between them. The germline V gene encodes CDR1 LGHDT and CDR2 YNNKEL (reference sequence). The CDR3 is 13 amino acids. The CDR3 here is CASSLLGGTEAFF. The CDR3, as DNA: TGTGCCAGCAGCCTTCTGGGGGGTACTGAAGCTTTCTTT.

The table lists this clone with a count of one. V usage is TRBV6-5 and J usage is TRBJ1-6; 11 nucleotides agree with TRBD1. The CDR3 totals 14 residues. V shed 4 bases and J 14 bases; nucleotides not matched to a gene: 7. Germline V gene data show CDR1 as MNHEY and CDR2 as SVGAGI. CDR3 nucleotides: TGTGCCAGCAGTTCGGGGGGACAGGGGGACACCCTCCACTTT. It codes for CASSSGGQGDTLHF.

This clone has just a few counts. The rearrangement links TRBV5-1 to TRBJ1-4; 7 bases align to TRBD1. V gave up 3 bases and J gave up 7 bases; unmatched junction bases: 12. The CDR3 extends over 16 amino acids. The germline gives CDR1 SGHRS, CDR2 YFSETQ. The CDR3: CASSWRGDSGPEKLFF. CDR3 coding DNA: TGCGCCAGCAGCTGGCGGGGGGACAGTGGCCCTGAAAAACTGTTTTTT.

This clone was counted a few times. The chain recombines TRBV3-1 (or the pseudogene TRBV3-2) with TRBJ2-1; 10 nucleotides line up with TRBD2. CDR1 is LGHDT and CDR2 is YNNKEL in the germline V gene (reference sequence). This CDR3 region has 17 residues. The ends lost 4 bases at V and 8 bases at J; junction bases unmatched: 14. CDR3 coding DNA: TGTGCCAGCAGCCCAGACCGCTGGACTAGCGGTTCCCATGAGCAGTTCTTC. It is translated as CASSPDRWTSGSHEQFF.

The J gene is TRBJ2-7, the V gene TRBV3-1 (or the pseudogene TRBV3-2); D might be TRBD1 (6 bases). Trimming stripped 5 bases from V and 0 bases from J, with 11 bases between. There are 14 residues in the CDR3. Germline-derived CDR1 and CDR2 are LGHDT and YNNKEL (reference sequence). The CDR3 is CASSAGTHSYEQYF. CDR3 DNA: TGTGCCAGCAGCGCAGGGACACACTCCTACGAGCAGTACTTC.

V is TRBV5-1 and J is TRBJ1-1; D may be TRBD1 (5 bases). Trimming left V 0 bases short and J 3 bases short, with 12 bases between. This CDR3 is built from 15 residues. From germline, CDR1 is SGHRS and CDR2 YFSETQ. The CDR3 DNA is TGCGCCAGCAGCTTGGCCCGGGGGTTGGACACTGAAGCTTTCTTT. It translates to CASSLARGLDTEAFF.

The chain links TRBV4-3 to TRBJ2-7; no definite D call. The length of the CDR3 is 13 residues. Trimming took off 2 bases at V and 2 bases at J, with 7 bases between the two ends. CDR1 LGHNA and CDR2 YSLEER come from the germline V gene. The CDR3 DNA is TGCGCCAGCAGCCAAAACTTGGCCTACGAGCAGTACTTC. It translates to CASSQNLAYEQYF.

The V and J genes are TRBV7-9 and TRBJ1-1; D possibly corresponds to TRBD1 (5 bases). With 2 bases removed from V and 3 bases from J, the gap between germline ends came to 7 bases. CDR3 length: 13 residues. The germline V gene encodes CDR1 SEHNR and CDR2 FQNEAQ (reference sequence). The CDR3 coding sequence is TGTGCCAGCAGCTTAATACAGGACACTGAAGCTTTCTTT. As protein: CASSLIQDTEAFF.

This clone occurred once. The chain combines TRBV21-1 with TRBJ2-7; TRBD1 is taken as the D call from the table, unchecked against the DNA. TRBV21-1 counts as a pseudogene. There are 13 residues in the CDR3. DNA for the CDR3: TGTGCCAGCAACAAACCACAGGAGAGCGAGCAGTACTTC. It yields the protein CASNKPQESEQYF.

The rearrangement uses TRBV11-2 and TRBJ1-3; no clear D gene. The CDR3 consists of 18 residues. CDR1 and CDR2 from the germline V gene are SGHAT and FQNNGV. V was trimmed by 0 bases and J by 4 bases, leaving 19 bases between them. The CDR3 sequence is CASSLDPEGYYTGNTIYF. CDR3 sequence (DNA): TGTGCCAGCAGCTTAGATCCGGAGGGCTACTATACAGGAAACACCATATATTTT.

V gene TRBV3-1 (or the pseudogene TRBV3-2) combines with J gene TRBJ1-1; a possible D gene is TRBD1 (6 bases). CDR1 is LGHDT and CDR2 is YNNKEL in the germline V gene (reference sequence). Trimming shortened V by 4 bases and J by 1 base, and 13 bases separated the two germline ends. The CDR3 sequence is 15 residues long. The CDR3 loop is CASSPWPGENTEAFF. The CDR3, as DNA: TGTGCCAGCAGCCCGTGGCCAGGGGAGAACACTGAAGCTTTCTTT.

The CDR3, as DNA: TGTGCCAGCAGTCTGCGGACAGGTGCCCTGGACACTGAAGCTTTCTTT. Translated, it gives CASSLRTGALDTEAFF. The chain has TRBV6-2 or TRBV6-3 and TRBJ1-1; TRBD1 aligns across 7 bases. CDR1 and CDR2 (germline): MNHEY, SVGEGT. The CDR3 is 16 amino acids. V trimming: 5 bases; J trimming: 3 bases; junction bases outside the gene matches: 12.

This chain uses TRBV6-5 with TRBJ2-3, with unresolved D. Germline V gene lookup returns CDR1 MNHEY and CDR2 SVGAGI. V lost 6 bases and J 2 bases, leaving 12 bases between the germline ends. The CDR3 contains 14 residues. CDR3 sequence reads: CASRPWQFTDTQYF. The CDR3 DNA sequence: TGTGCCAGCAGACCTTGGCAGTTCACAGATACGCAGTATTTT.

The chain links TRBV7-2 to TRBJ2-7; 10 bases line up with TRBD2. CDR1 and CDR2 (germline): SGHTA, FQGNSA. Trimming at V came to 5 bases and at J to 5 bases, leaving 6 bases not matched to a gene. CDR3 length: 14 amino acids. DNA for the CDR3: TGTGCCAGCAGCCCCTCTAGCGGGAGCCACGAGCAGTACTTC. Translated, it gives CASSPSSGSHEQYF.

The chain combines TRBV14 with TRBJ2-3, with 7 bases that match TRBD2. Trimming cost V 3 bases and J 2 bases; bases outside gene matches: 11. The CDR3 consists of 17 residues. Germline V gene data show CDR1 as SGHDN and CDR2 as FVKESK. The CDR3 sequence: CASSHNRGVGPTDTQYF. Here the CDR3 DNA reads TGTGCCAGCAGCCACAACCGGGGGGTTGGTCCCACAGATACGCAGTATTTT.

This rearrangement joins TRBV4-1 to TRBJ2-3, with 8 bases aligning to TRBD2. The CDR3 spans 20 residues. CDR1 MGHRA and CDR2 YSYEKL come from the germline V gene. J gave up 2 bases and V 3 bases, and 19 bases lay outside the gene matches. CDR3 in amino acids: CASSHPGLASFEAFTDTQYF. CDR3 DNA sequence: TGCGCCAGCAGCCACCCCGGACTAGCTAGCTTCGAGGCTTTCACAGATACGCAGTATTTT.

The chain links TRBV7-3 to TRBJ2-1; tentatively, D is TRBD2 (6 bases). The CDR3 is 17 amino acids. Germline V gene sequence: CDR1 SGHTA, CDR2 FQGTGA. Trimming removed 1 base from V and 0 bases from J, with 13 bases in between. The CDR3 coding sequence is TGTGCCAGCAGCTTAAACCCCTCCGGGAGCTCCTACAATGAGCAGTTCTTC. This sequence encodes CASSLNPSGSSYNEQFF.

V is TRBV11-3 and J is TRBJ2-3, with 7 positions matching TRBD1. J lost 0 bases, V lost 6 bases, and 9 bases had no gene match. CDR1 is SGHNT and CDR2 is YENEEA in the germline V gene. The CDR3 consists of 16 residues. The CDR3 loop is CASSLKPGQSTDTQYF. The CDR3 region has the DNA TGTGCCAGCAGTTTAAAACCGGGACAGAGCACAGATACGCAGTATTTT.

This chain uses TRBV9 with TRBJ2-3; TRBD2 might be the D (5 bases). Trimming pared 4 bases from V and 2 bases from J, leaving 14 bases between. The CDR3 totals 15 residues. Germline V CDR1 and CDR2: SGDLS, YYNGEE. Written as DNA, the CDR3 is TGTGCCAGCAGCCCCGCACTAGGGCCCACAGATACGCAGTATTTT. Protein: CASSPALGPTDTQYF.

This clone was seen once. The V call is TRBV28, the J call TRBJ2-3; 8 nucleotides line up with TRBD1. CDR1 is MDHEN and CDR2 is SYDVKM in the germline V gene. The CDR3 runs 14 residues. V lost 6 bases to trimming and J lost 6 bases; unmatched junction nucleotides: 8. DNA of the CDR3: TGTGCCAGCAGCCCGGACAGGGCACACGATACGCAGTATTTT. Translation: CASSPDRAHDTQYF.

The chain uses TRBV6-5 and TRBJ2-1, with 12 bases identical to TRBD2. Germline assignment: CDR1 MNHEY and CDR2 SVGAGI. Trimming removed 2 bases from V and 8 bases from J; junction bases left unmatched: 7. This CDR3 is 16 amino acids long. This CDR3 reads CASSYLRTSGTHEQFF. The CDR3 nucleotides are TGTGCCAGCAGTTACCTCAGGACTAGCGGGACCCATGAGCAGTTCTTC.

The V gene is TRBV6-5, the J gene TRBJ1-6; no firm D call. V gave up 2 bases and J gave up 10 bases, with 15 bases separating them. CDR3 length equals 15 residues. From germline, CDR1 is MNHEY and CDR2 SVGAGI. The CDR3 DNA follows: TGTGCCAGCAGTTACGTTCCGGGTTCCGAGTCACCCCTCCACTTT. Its protein product is CASSYVPGSESPLHF.

The chain combines TRBV5-8 with TRBJ2-7, with 7 bases fitting TRBD1. The germline V gene has CDR1 SGHTS and CDR2 YDEGEE. With 2 bases clipped from V and 2 bases from J, the junction kept 16 bases outside the gene matches. This CDR3 contains 18 residues. CDR3 coding DNA: TGTGCCAGCAGCTTTGATGGGATCCGACAGGGATTTACCTACGAGCAGTACTTC. It codes for CASSFDGIRQGFTYEQYF. The complete variable domain, with remaining parts taken from reference TRBV5-8 and TRBJ2-7, reads EAGVTQSPTHLIKTRGQQATLRCSPISGHTSVYWYQQALGLGLQFLLWYDEGEERNRGNFPPRFSGRQFPNYSSELNVNALELEDSALYLCASSFDGIRQGFTYEQYFGPGTRLTVT.

The chain carries TRBV7-2 and TRBJ1-2, with 7 bases identical to TRBD1. Looked up from germline, CDR1 is SGHTA and CDR2 is FQGNSA. The V segment lost 5 bases and the J segment 6 bases; nucleotides outside the gene matches: 12. CDR3 length: 15 residues. The CDR3 is CASSPYATGENGYTF. The CDR3 DNA reads as TGTGCCAGCAGCCCCTACGCCACAGGGGAAAATGGCTACACCTTC.

The V and J genes are TRBV28 and TRBJ1-2; D unclear. Trimming removed 6 bases at V and 4 bases at J, with 9 bases between. This CDR3 has 12 residues. CDR1 MDHEN and CDR2 SYDVKM come from the germline V gene. The CDR3 loop is CASSILGYGYTF. CDR3 sequence (DNA): TGTGCCAGCAGCATACTCGGCTATGGCTACACCTTC.

The chain uses TRBV5-1 and TRBJ2-2; no definite D call. With 1 base removed from V and 5 bases from J, the gap between germline ends came to 6 bases. There are 13 residues in the CDR3. Looked up from germline, CDR1 is SGHRS and CDR2 is YFSETQ. CDR3 DNA sequence: TGCGCCAGCAGCTTGCCCTTAACCGGGGAGCTGTTTTTT. This codes for CASSLPLTGELFF. The full variable domain, completed using reference TRBV5-1 and TRBJ2-2, is KAGVTQTPRYLIKTRGQQVTLSCSPISGHRSVSWYQQTPGQGLQFLFEYFSETQRNKGNFPGRFSGRQFSNSRSEMNVSTLELGDSALYLCASSLPLTGELFFGEGSRLTVL.

The V and J genes are TRBV7-9 and TRBJ2-7, with TRBD2 matching 11 bases. The V segment lost 4 bases and the J segment 3 bases; nucleotides outside the gene matches: 5. Germline assignment: CDR1 SEHNR and CDR2 FQNEAQ (reference sequence). This CDR3 comprises 15 residues. CDR3 coding DNA: TGTGCCAGCAGCTACACCGGGACTAGCGGCTACGAGCAGTACTTC. Residues: CASSYTGTSGYEQYF.